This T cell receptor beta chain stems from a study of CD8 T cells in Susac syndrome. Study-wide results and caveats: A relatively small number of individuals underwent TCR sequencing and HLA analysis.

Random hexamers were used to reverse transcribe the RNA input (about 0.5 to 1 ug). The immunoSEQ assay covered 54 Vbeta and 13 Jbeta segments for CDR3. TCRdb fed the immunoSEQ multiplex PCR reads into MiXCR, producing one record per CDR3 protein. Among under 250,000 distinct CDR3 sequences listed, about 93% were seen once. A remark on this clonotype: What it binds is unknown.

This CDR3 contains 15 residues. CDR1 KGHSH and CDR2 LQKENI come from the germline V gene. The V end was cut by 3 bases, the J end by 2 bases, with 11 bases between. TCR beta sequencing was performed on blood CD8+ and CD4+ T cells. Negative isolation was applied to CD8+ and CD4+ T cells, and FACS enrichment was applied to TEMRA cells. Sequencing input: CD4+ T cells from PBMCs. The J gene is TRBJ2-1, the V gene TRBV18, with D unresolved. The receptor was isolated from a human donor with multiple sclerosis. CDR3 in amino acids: CASSPSGPAYNEQFF. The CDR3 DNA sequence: TGTGCCAGCTCACCCTCAGGACCGGCCTACAATGAGCAGTTCTTC.